Listed below are T cell receptor beta chains from one sample, sequenced in a study of T cell responses to AZD1222 COVID-19 vaccine. Generated by immunoSEQ multiplex PCR, the TCRdb table keeps only in-frame clones and is missing some. The sample yields roughly 180,000 clones, around nine tenths seen once. The sample here was peripheral blood, taken 28 days after the second AZD1222 dose. The receptors stem from an adult who received the AZD1222 COVID-19 vaccine. CDR3s include the opening cysteine and the closing phenylalanine or tryptophan.

TRBV7-2	TRBJ1-6	CASSLVPPFNNSPLHF
TRBV14	TRBJ2-7	CASSQIGNYNYEQYF
TRBV15	TRBJ2-3	CATSRDRPPLTQYF
TRBV12-5	TRBJ2-3	CASAPPPGGRKTDTQYF
TRBV18	TRBJ1-1	CASSPEVNTEAFF
TRBV30	TRBJ1-2	CAWSVVRTGGYYGYTF
TRBV6-1	TRBJ1-5	CASSTGVGNQPQHF
TRBV6-5	TRBJ2-4	CASSYDSGGWNIQYF
TRBV4-1	TRBJ2-1	CASSQVGGPLFF
TRBV9	TRBJ1-4	CASSVDVGQYNEKLFF
TRBV7-9	TRBJ2-5	CASSLEREVDPGIETQYF
TRBV27	TRBJ2-7	CASSTGTESSYEQYF
TRBV19	TRBJ2-5	CASSIGDQETQYF
TRBV28	TRBJ1-4	CASSPQGFGATNEKLFF
TRBV27	TRBJ2-3	CASSLNADTQYF
TRBV6-4	TRBJ2-3	CASSPTSGGGTDTQYF
TRBV30	TRBJ1-5	CAWSDRSWYSNQPQHF
TRBV6-2/TRBV6-3	TRBJ1-3	CASSSAGTISGNTIYF
TRBV4-2	TRBJ1-5	CARRQGVQPQHF
TRBV7-2	TRBJ2-5	CASSIWTSGQETQYF
TRBV6-5	TRBJ1-6	CASSYRDYSPLHF
TRBV5-1	TRBJ1-5	CASSPDSPNQPQHF
TRBV3-1/TRBV3-2	TRBJ2-7	CASSPGPPGQGGYEQYF
TRBV27	TRBJ1-2	CASSFGQGTYGYTF
TRBV10-3	TRBJ1-1	CAINNPGQRGLDTEAFF
TRBV5-4	TRBJ1-4	CASSSYGRNEKLFF
TRBV7-2	TRBJ2-1	CASSLTLGGAGDEQFF
TRBV9	TRBJ1-5	CASSVGGGNQPQHF
TRBV19	TRBJ2-3	CASSSQSSGTQYF
TRBV4-1	TRBJ2-3	CASSQAGLASADTQYF
TRBV5-4	TRBJ2-7	CASSQTSGEQYF
TRBV19	TRBJ1-1	CASSGLKGHLNTEAFF
TRBV7-2	TRBJ2-2	CASSFTGAGELFF
TRBV24-1	TRBJ2-3	CATTLVGPTYTDTQYF
TRBV18	TRBJ2-1	CASSPTNGLAGDEQFF
TRBV3-1/TRBV3-2	TRBJ1-4	CASSQAQGIWSEKLFF
TRBV12-3/TRBV12-4	TRBJ1-2	CASSFGGAASYTF
TRBV7-7	TRBJ2-2	CASSLQGTGELFF
TRBV5-4	TRBJ1-4	CASSPRGTGEGMNEKLFF
TRBV3-1/TRBV3-2	TRBJ2-1	CASSHRFSGGPYNEQFF
TRBV18	TRBJ1-5	CASSTEQGQPQHF
TRBV7-3	TRBJ1-4	CASSLTSGRGEKLFF
TRBV3-1/TRBV3-2	TRBJ1-5	CASSQGQASNQPQHF
TRBV5-4	TRBJ2-6	CASSLGQGAGGANVLTF
TRBV18	TRBJ1-1	CASSASTGGRNEAFF
TRBV18	TRBJ2-7	CASSRSGTPYEQYF
TRBV6-2/TRBV6-3	TRBJ2-2	CASSDDPQAGGTKNRELFF
TRBV29-1	TRBJ2-3	CSVGGPSSTDTQYF
TRBV7-2	TRBJ2-7	CASSLAGQGAYEQYF
TRBV5-4	TRBJ2-7	CASSHKTSGGYEQYF